The next 27 T cell receptor beta chains were all read from a single sample in a study of T-cell memory formation after mild COVID-19. One entry per CDR3 protein, called by TCRdb with MiXCR from the 5' RACE reads. The data hold about 5,000 distinct CDR3 sequences, with approximately 44% observed a single time. Material: PBMCs or a T cell subset sorted from them (not recorded which). These receptors all come from an adult who had mild COVID-19 (a few samples of this study predate the infection). Cell type and time point are not known.

This clonotype is labeled medium-sized (0.01 to 0.1%). CDR3 sequence (DNA): TGCGCCAGCAGCCTCCCCGGGGAGGAGACCCAGTACTTC. As protein: CASSLPGEETQYF. The chain couples TRBV5-1 to TRBJ2-5; weak D call: TRBD2 (5 bases). In germline, CDR1 is SGHRS, CDR2 YFSETQ. The CDR3 length is 13 residues. The V gene lost 4 bases and the J gene lost 5 bases, with 12 bases spanning the gap. Combining the CDR3 with reference TRBV5-1 and TRBJ2-5 gives the whole variable domain KAGVTQTPRYLIKTRGQQVTLSCSPISGHRSVSWYQQTPGQGLQFLFEYFSETQRNKGNFPGRFSGRQFSNSRSEMNVSTLELGDSALYLCASSLPGEETQYFGPGTRLLVL.

This clonotype occurred many times. The gene calls are TRBV19 and TRBJ1-5; 7 bases are a match to TRBD1. The germline gives CDR1 LNHDA, CDR2 SQIVND (reference sequence). V lost 2 bases to trimming and J lost 6 bases; unmatched junction nucleotides: 7. This CDR3 is built from 15 residues. DNA of the CDR3: TGTGCCAGTAGTATATTAGGGGGCGCGATTCAGCCCCAGCATTTT. Translated, it gives CASSILGGAIQPQHF.

The V call is TRBV6-1, the J call TRBJ2-3; D is tentatively TRBD1 or TRBD2 (5 bases each). Germline values: CDR1 MNHNS, CDR2 SASEGT. Trimming took off 8 bases at V and 7 bases at J, with 10 bases between the two ends. CDR3 length: 11 amino acids. CDR3 in DNA: TGTGCCAGCGGGACGGGGAATACGCAGTATTTT. Protein: CASGTGNTQYF.

The chain carries TRBV15 and TRBJ2-3; the D gene could be TRBD1 or TRBD2 (5 bases each). This CDR3 has 16 amino acids. V was trimmed by 1 base and J by 5 bases, leaving 16 bases between them. Germline V gene data show CDR1 as LNHNV and CDR2 as YYDKDF (reference sequence). The CDR3 here is CATSRGLTVAGDTQYF. CDR3 coding DNA: TGTGCCACCAGCAGAGGGCTGACAGTTGCGGGAGATACGCAGTATTTT.

The chain couples TRBV19 to TRBJ2-7; tentatively, D is TRBD1 (5 bases). Germline V lookup: CDR1 LNHDA, CDR2 SQIVND (reference sequence). Trimming left V 3 bases short and J 3 bases short, with 12 bases between. The CDR3 runs 14 residues. The CDR3 bases are TGTGCCAGTAGTATCCTCCAGGGCCACTACGAGCAGTACTTC. Residues: CASSILQGHYEQYF.

This clonotype is large. A read error may produce the germline difference seen at one junction end. The CDR3 loop reads CASSQANRDRLLF. The CDR3 nucleotides are TGCGCCAGCAGCCAGGCTAATCGGGACCGTCTGCTCTTC. The chain couples TRBV4-1 to TRBJ2-1; D tentatively fits TRBD1 or TRBD2 (5 bases each). The germline V gene encodes CDR1 MGHRA and CDR2 YSYEKL. This CDR3 is 13 amino acids long.

This clonotype is judged medium-sized. This chain joins TRBV7-9 and TRBJ1-3; D gene uncertain. Between the trimmed V and J ends, which lost 5 bases and 4 bases, there was a span of 12 bases. Germline CDR1 is SEHNR and CDR2 is FQNEAQ (reference sequence). The CDR3 is made up of 14 amino acids. CDR3 in DNA: TGTGCCAGCAGCCCTACAGTAGACGGAAACACCATATATTTT. As protein: CASSPTVDGNTIYF. The whole variable domain, filled in from reference TRBV7-9 and TRBJ1-3, reads DTGVSQNPRHKITKRGQNVTFRCDPISEHNRLYWYRQTLGQGPEFLTYFQNEAQLEKSRLLSDRFSAERPKGSFSTLEIQRTEQGDSAMYLCASSPTVDGNTIYFGEGSWLTVV.

The chain is built from TRBV5-1 and TRBJ2-3; TRBD1 matches 8 bases. CDR1 and CDR2 from the germline V gene are SGHRS and YFSETQ. V lost 3 bases to trimming and J lost 1 base; unmatched junction nucleotides: 4. This CDR3 has 15 residues. CDR3: CASSSGTGGTDTQYF. CDR3 DNA: TGCGCCAGCAGCTCGGGGACAGGCGGCACAGATACGCAGTATTTT. Full variable domain (outside the CDR3, taken from reference TRBV5-1 and TRBJ2-3): KAGVTQTPRYLIKTRGQQVTLSCSPISGHRSVSWYQQTPGQGLQFLFEYFSETQRNKGNFPGRFSGRQFSNSRSEMNVSTLELGDSALYLCASSSGTGGTDTQYFGPGTRLTVL.

This clonotype qualifies as medium-sized. The rearrangement uses TRBV4-2 and TRBJ2-5; 16 bases map to TRBD2. With V trimmed by 4 bases and J by 5 bases, 7 bases remained unmatched. The CDR3 is 17 residues long. The germline V gene has CDR1 LGHNA and CDR2 YNFKEQ. In DNA, the CDR3 is TGTGCCAGCAGCCCCGGGACTAGCGGGGGGGCTGTGGAGACCCAGTACTTC. Translating it yields CASSPGTSGGAVETQYF.

The chain combines TRBV24-1 with TRBJ2-3; weak D call: TRBD2 (5 bases). In germline, CDR1 is KGHDR, CDR2 SFDVKD. There are 15 residues in the CDR3. The V and J ends lost 5 bases and 3 bases respectively, with 14 bases between them. The DNA for the CDR3 is TGTGCCACCAGTGGCCCCCCATCGGGGACAGATACGCAGTATTTT. The encoded protein is CATSGPPSGTDTQYF.

In this sample, this clonotype turned up many times. This chain links TRBV2 with TRBJ1-5; 7 nucleotides align to TRBD1. The CDR3 is 14 amino acids. Unmatched junction bases numbered 8, after V lost 6 bases and J lost 6 bases. Germline V lookup: CDR1 SNHLY, CDR2 FYNNEI. This CDR3 is CASSKRQGGQPQHF. Here the CDR3 DNA reads TGTGCCAGCAGCAAACGACAGGGTGGTCAGCCCCAGCATTTT. Using reference TRBV2 and TRBJ1-5 for the parts outside the CDR3, the full variable domain is EPEVTQTPSHQVTQMGQEVILRCVPISNHLYFYWYRQILGQKVEFLVSFYNNEISEKSEIFDDQFSVERPDGSNFTLKIRSTKLEDSAMYFCASSKRQGGQPQHFGDGTRLSIL.

This rearrangement joins TRBV4-1 to TRBJ1-2; 10 bases align to TRBD1. This CDR3 comprises 15 residues. The V and J ends lost 2 bases and 8 bases, in that order; junction bases with no gene match: 8. The V gene's germline CDR1 is MGHRA and CDR2 YSYEKL. CDR3 sequence: CASSQTGTGERGYTF. The CDR3 coding sequence is TGCGCCAGCAGCCAAACCGGGACAGGGGAAAGAGGCTACACCTTC.

This clonotype is medium-sized. V gene TRBV28 combines with J gene TRBJ2-1; 9 positions agree with TRBD2. Trimming at V came to 2 bases and at J to 9 bases, leaving 8 bases not matched to a gene. The germline V gene encodes CDR1 MDHEN and CDR2 SYDVKM. This CDR3 has 15 residues. CDR3 coding DNA: TGTGCCAGCAGTTTACTTGTAGCGGGGGCGACTGAGCAGTTCTTC. Encoded protein: CASSLLVAGATEQFF.

This chain links TRBV6-6 with TRBJ2-5; D possibly corresponds to TRBD2 (5 bases). From germline, CDR1 is MNHNY and CDR2 SVGAGI (reference sequence). CDR3 length equals 15 residues. Trimming cost V 2 bases and J 2 bases, with 12 bases left between them. The CDR3 bases are TGTGCCAGCAGTTACCTCCGGACTGTACAAGAGACCCAGTACTTC. It yields the protein CASSYLRTVQETQYF.

This clonotype has at least ten counts. The chain joins TRBV3-1 to TRBJ2-5, with D maybe TRBD2 (6 bases). The CDR3 is 16 amino acids. The V and J ends lost 2 bases and 7 bases respectively, with 20 bases between them. Germline-derived CDR1 and CDR2 are LGHDT and YNNKEL (reference sequence). This chain's CDR3 is CASSQSAGLPPGTQYF. As DNA, the CDR3 is TGTGCCAGCAGCCAATCGGCGGGACTTCCCCCTGGGACCCAGTACTTC.

V is TRBV6-2 or TRBV6-3 and J is TRBJ2-7; 12 nucleotides align to TRBD2. CDR1 and CDR2 (germline): MNHEY, SVGEGT. This CDR3 contains 15 residues. The V and J ends lost 3 bases and 7 bases, in that order; junction bases with no gene match: 7. In DNA, the CDR3 is TGTGCCAGCAGTTATCTCGGACTAGCGGGAAATGAGCAGTACTTC. This encodes CASSYLGLAGNEQYF.

The J gene is TRBJ1-5, the V gene TRBV6-5; TRBD1 matches 9 bases. The germline V gene encodes CDR1 MNHEY and CDR2 SVGAGI. The CDR3 runs to 14 residues. V was clipped by 6 bases and J by 2 bases; unmatched bases: 2. CDR3 bases: TGTGCCAGCAGCCGGACAGGGGGCAATCAGCCCCAGCATTTT. It codes for CASSRTGGNQPQHF.

The chain has TRBV20-1 and TRBJ2-3; TRBD2 agrees at 10 bases. The CDR3 is 18 amino acids. Germline V gene sequence: CDR1 DFQATT, CDR2 SNEGSKA (reference sequence). The J segment lost 3 bases and the V segment lost 0 bases, leaving 12 bases of the junction unmatched. The CDR3 DNA reads TGCAGTGCTAGAGAAAACCTAGCGGGAGATTTTTGGACAGATACGCAGTATTTT. Translation gives CSARENLAGDFWTDTQYF.

By sample fraction, this clonotype is medium-sized. The chain employs TRBV7-8 and TRBJ2-1; a possible D gene is TRBD1 (5 bases). This CDR3 is 12 amino acids long. V was shortened by 1 base and J by 7 bases, with 5 bases between the two germline ends. The germline V gene has CDR1 SGHVS and CDR2 FQNEAQ. The CDR3: CASSLEGNEQFF. CDR3 sequence (DNA): TGTGCCAGCAGCTTAGAGGGGAATGAGCAGTTCTTC.

This clonotype is judged large. The gene calls are TRBV12-3 or TRBV12-4 and TRBJ2-2; D unresolved. This CDR3 has 15 residues. Between the trimmed V and J ends, which lost 7 bases and 4 bases, there was a span of 16 bases. This chain's CDR3 is CASTLLATTTGELFF. In DNA, the CDR3 is TGTGCCAGCACCCTGTTGGCCACTACCACCGGGGAGCTGTTTTTT.

The V and J genes are TRBV5-1 and TRBJ2-3; D unclear. This CDR3 is 12 amino acids long. V was trimmed by 2 bases and J by 2 bases, leaving 3 bases between them. From germline, CDR1 is SGHRS and CDR2 YFSETQ. This CDR3 reads CASSLSTDTQYF. As DNA, the CDR3 is TGCGCCAGCAGCTTATCCACAGATACGCAGTATTTT.

The V call is TRBV7-9, the J call TRBJ2-3, with 7 bases matching TRBD2. This CDR3 region has 17 residues. J gave up 1 base and V 1 base, and 8 bases lay outside the gene matches. The germline CDR1 and CDR2 sequences are SEHNR and FQNEAQ (reference sequence). The CDR3 nucleotides are TGTGCCAGCAGCTTAGGGTCAGCGGGGAGTCGCACAGATACGCAGTATTTT. Translated, it gives CASSLGSAGSRTDTQYF.

This clonotype is termed medium-sized (0.01 to 0.1%). This chain connects TRBV5-1 to TRBJ1-1; 10 bases are a match to TRBD1. The germline V gene has CDR1 SGHRS and CDR2 YFSETQ. The CDR3 has 16 amino acids. The trim removed 4 bases at V and 0 bases at J, leaving 6 bases unmatched. The CDR3 sequence: CASSVGTGVVNTEAFF. The CDR3 nucleotides read TGCGCCAGCAGCGTCGGGACAGGGGTCGTGAACACTGAAGCTTTCTTT.

By sample fraction, this clonotype is medium-sized. The chain links TRBV15 to TRBJ2-2; 9 positions match TRBD1. The V gene's germline CDR1 is LNHNV and CDR2 YYDKDF (reference sequence). The V segment lost 5 bases and the J segment 5 bases; nucleotides outside the gene matches: 3. The CDR3 sequence is 14 residues long. CDR3 loop: CATSETGGTGELFF. For the CDR3, the DNA is TGTGCCACCAGCGAGACAGGGGGAACCGGGGAGCTGTTTTTT.

The chain is built from TRBV10-3 and TRBJ1-5; 7 nucleotides align to TRBD1. From germline, CDR1 is ENHRY and CDR2 SYGVKD. The V segment lost 3 bases and the J segment 4 bases; nucleotides outside the gene matches: 6. This CDR3 has 15 residues. Here the CDR3 DNA reads TGTGCCATCAGTGAACCCGGGACAGATAATCAGCCCCAGCATTTT. Its translation: CAISEPGTDNQPQHF.

By frequency in the sample, this clonotype is medium-sized. The chain links TRBV7-2 to TRBJ2-1, with D uncertain. Trimming took off 7 bases at V and 7 bases at J, with 17 bases between the two ends. Germline-derived CDR1 and CDR2 are SGHTA and FQGNSA. This CDR3 is 14 amino acids long. In nucleotides, the CDR3 is TGTGCCAGCAACGCAAGACTGCCTTGGAATGAGCAGTTCTTC. This codes for CASNARLPWNEQFF.

In its sample, this clonotype ranks as medium-sized. V gene TRBV5-6 combines with J gene TRBJ2-5; possibly TRBD2 for D (6 bases). The CDR3 has 16 amino acids. Trimming removed 0 bases from V and 4 bases from J, with 16 bases in between. Germline lookup yields CDR1 SGHDT and CDR2 YYEEEE. The CDR3 loop reads CASSLAKAGWRETQYF. The CDR3 DNA reads as TGTGCCAGCAGCTTGGCCAAGGCGGGGTGGCGAGAGACCCAGTACTTC.